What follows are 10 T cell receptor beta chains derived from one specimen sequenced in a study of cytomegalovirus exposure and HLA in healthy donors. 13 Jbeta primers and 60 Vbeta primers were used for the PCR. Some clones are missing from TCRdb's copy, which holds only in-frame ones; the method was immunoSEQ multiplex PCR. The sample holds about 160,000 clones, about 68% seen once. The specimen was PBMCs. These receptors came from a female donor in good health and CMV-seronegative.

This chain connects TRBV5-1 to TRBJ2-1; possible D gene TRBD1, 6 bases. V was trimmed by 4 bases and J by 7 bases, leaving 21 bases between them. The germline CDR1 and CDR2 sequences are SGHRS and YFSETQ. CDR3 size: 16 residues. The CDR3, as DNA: TGCGCCAGCAGCATGGGTTGGGGGACCCAGGGGAATGAGCAGTTCTTC. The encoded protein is CASSMGWGTQGNEQFF.

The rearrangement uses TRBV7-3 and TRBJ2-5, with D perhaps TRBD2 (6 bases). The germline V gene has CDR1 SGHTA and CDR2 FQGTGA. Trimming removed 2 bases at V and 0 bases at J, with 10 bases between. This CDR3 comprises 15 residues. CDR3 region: CASSLLGGNQETQYF. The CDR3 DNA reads TGTGCCAGCAGCTTACTCGGGGGAAACCAAGAGACCCAGTACTTC.

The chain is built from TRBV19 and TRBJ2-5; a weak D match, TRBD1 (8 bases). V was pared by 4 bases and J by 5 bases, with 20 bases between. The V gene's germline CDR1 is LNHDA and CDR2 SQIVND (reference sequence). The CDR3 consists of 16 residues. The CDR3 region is CASSTILDREGETQYF. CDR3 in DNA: TGTGCCAGTAGTACAATCCTGGACAGGGAGGGGGAGACCCAGTACTTC. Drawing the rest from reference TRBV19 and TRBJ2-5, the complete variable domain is DGGITQSPKYLFRKEGQNVTLSCEQNLNHDAMYWYRQDPGQGLRLIYYSQIVNDFQKGDIAEGYSVSREKKESFPLTVTSAQKNPTAFYLCASSTILDREGETQYFGPGTRLLVL.

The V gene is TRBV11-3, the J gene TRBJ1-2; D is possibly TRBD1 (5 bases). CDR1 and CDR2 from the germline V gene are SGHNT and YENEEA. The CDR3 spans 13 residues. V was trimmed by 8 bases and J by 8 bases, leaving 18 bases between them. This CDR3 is CASHSRGMGGYTF. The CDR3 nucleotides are TGTGCCAGCCACTCCCGGGGGATGGGGGGCTACACCTTC.

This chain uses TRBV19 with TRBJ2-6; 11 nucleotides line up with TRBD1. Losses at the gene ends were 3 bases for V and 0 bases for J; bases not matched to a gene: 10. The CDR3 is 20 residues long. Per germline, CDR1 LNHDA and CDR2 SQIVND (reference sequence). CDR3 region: CASSMLGQGASYSGANVLTF. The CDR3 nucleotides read TGTGCCAGTAGTATGCTCGGACAGGGGGCTTCCTACTCTGGGGCCAACGTCCTGACTTTC.

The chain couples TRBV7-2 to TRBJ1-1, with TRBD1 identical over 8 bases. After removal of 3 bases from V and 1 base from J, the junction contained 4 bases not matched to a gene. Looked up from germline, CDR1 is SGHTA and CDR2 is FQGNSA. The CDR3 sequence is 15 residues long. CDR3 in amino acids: CASSLKTGANTEAFF. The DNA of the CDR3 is TGTGCCAGCAGCTTGAAGACAGGGGCGAACACTGAAGCTTTCTTT.

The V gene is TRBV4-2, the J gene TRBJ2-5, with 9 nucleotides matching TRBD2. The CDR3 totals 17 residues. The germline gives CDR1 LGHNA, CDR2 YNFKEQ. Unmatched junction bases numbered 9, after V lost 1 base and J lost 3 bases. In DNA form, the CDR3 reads TGTGCCAGCAGCCAAGCTAGCCTCCGACTAGCGGAAGAGACCCAGTACTTC. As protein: CASSQASLRLAEETQYF.

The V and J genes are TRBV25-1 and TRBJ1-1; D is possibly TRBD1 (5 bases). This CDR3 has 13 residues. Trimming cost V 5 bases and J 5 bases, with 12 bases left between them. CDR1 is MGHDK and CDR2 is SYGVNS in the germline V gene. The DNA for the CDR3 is TGTGCCAGCAGTCGGCAGGGATCTACTGAAGCTTTCTTT. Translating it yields CASSRQGSTEAFF.

The CDR3 region has the DNA TGTGCCAGCAGCTTAGGAGGGGGATATGAGCAGTTCTTC. It translates to CASSLGGGYEQFF. The rearrangement uses TRBV7-2 and TRBJ2-1; D is possibly TRBD1 (6 bases). Trimming stripped 1 base from V and 8 bases from J, with 9 bases between. The length of the CDR3 is 13 residues. Germline CDR1 SGHTA, CDR2 FQGNSA.

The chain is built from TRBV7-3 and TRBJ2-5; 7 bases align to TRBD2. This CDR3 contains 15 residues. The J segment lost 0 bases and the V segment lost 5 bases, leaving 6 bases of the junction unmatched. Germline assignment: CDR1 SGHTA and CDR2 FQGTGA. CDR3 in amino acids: CASSPGGGNQETQYF. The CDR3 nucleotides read TGTGCCAGCAGCCCCGGGGGAGGGAACCAAGAGACCCAGTACTTC.